One sample yielded the 21 T cell receptor beta chains listed below, sequenced in a study of CD8+ T cells in alopecia areata. Treatment in this sample: oral pan-JAK inhibitor, 5-10 mg twice daily. Sequencing relied on a cDNA template that was reverse transcribed from extracted RNA. This table comes from immunoSEQ multiplex PCR, and its TCRdb copy is limited to in-frame clones, with some not included. There are about 180,000 clones in the sample; approximately 53% occur only once, and 10% to 13% lies in the top ten. Sequencing used CD8+ T cells sorted from blood, obtained at week 24, from a patient treated with tofacitinib. These receptors came from a human donor with alopecia areata.

The rearrangement uses TRBV7-8 and TRBJ2-7, with 8 positions matching TRBD1. The trim removed 2 bases at V and 3 bases at J, leaving 6 bases unmatched. CDR1 and CDR2 from the germline V gene are SGHVS and FQNEAQ. CDR3 length equals 15 residues. The CDR3 region is CASSLKGQESYEQYF. The DNA of the CDR3 is TGTGCCAGCAGCTTAAAGGGACAGGAGAGCTACGAGCAGTACTTC.

V gene TRBV29-1 combines with J gene TRBJ2-3, with D hard to call. With 4 bases removed from V and 6 bases from J, the gap between germline ends came to 5 bases. Germline V gene lookup returns CDR1 SQVTM and CDR2 ANQGSEA. The CDR3 extends over 10 amino acids. The CDR3 loop is CSVASDTQYF. For the CDR3, the DNA is TGCAGCGTTGCTAGTGATACGCAGTATTTT.

This clone was found once. The rearrangement uses TRBV14 and TRBJ2-2; possibly TRBD1 for D (5 bases). V shed 6 bases and J shed 1 base, with 9 bases lying between them. The CDR3 runs 14 residues. The germline gives CDR1 SGHDN, CDR2 FVKESK. Here the CDR3 reads CASRKTGNTGELFF. As DNA, the CDR3 is TGTGCCAGCAGAAAAACAGGGAACACCGGGGAGCTGTTTTTT.

The chain combines TRBV29-1 with TRBJ1-1, with D unclear. V was trimmed by 5 bases and J by 5 bases, leaving 6 bases between them. Germline lookup yields CDR1 SQVTM and CDR2 ANQGSEA. CDR3 size: 10 residues. The CDR3 sequence is CSVFETEAFF. DNA for the CDR3: TGCAGCGTTTTCGAGACTGAAGCTTTCTTT. Full variable domain (remainder filled in from reference TRBV29-1 and TRBJ1-1): SAVISQKPSRDICQRGTSLTIQCQVDSQVTMMFWYRQQPGQSLTLIATANQGSEATYESGFVIDKFPISRPNLTFSTLTVSNMSPEDSSIYLCSVFETEAFFGQGTRLTVV.

The chain joins TRBV2 to TRBJ2-1; D is possibly TRBD2 (6 bases). V was trimmed by 5 bases and J by 0 bases, leaving 11 bases between them. This CDR3 has 15 residues. Germline V gene sequence: CDR1 SNHLY, CDR2 FYNNEI. CDR3 loop: CASSLAVSSYNEQFF. The CDR3, as DNA: TGTGCCAGCAGTTTAGCGGTGAGCTCCTACAATGAGCAGTTCTTC.

This clone was detected only once. This CDR3 is also generated by other DNA sequences in the sample. The rearrangement uses TRBV30 and TRBJ2-1; D might be TRBD2 (7 bases). The V end was cut by 0 bases, the J end by 7 bases, with 10 bases between. Germline values: CDR1 GTSNPN, CDR2 SVGIG (reference sequence). CDR3 length: 13 amino acids. The CDR3 DNA is TGTGCCTGGAGTGTCGGGGGGCTGAATGAGCAGTTCTTC. This sequence encodes CAWSVGGLNEQFF.

The V and J genes are TRBV5-6 and TRBJ2-2, with no clear D. This CDR3 spans 16 amino acids. V was shortened by 3 bases and J by 3 bases, with 15 bases between the two germline ends. In germline, CDR1 is SGHDT, CDR2 YYEEEE. The CDR3 DNA reads TGTGCCAGCAGCTACACTCGACATGCGGACACCGGGGAGCTGTTTTTT. Translation: CASSYTRHADTGELFF.

V usage is TRBV7-8 and J usage is TRBJ2-5; a possible D gene is TRBD1 (5 bases). The CDR3 sequence is 14 residues long. Germline CDR1 SGHVS, CDR2 FQNEAQ. The V gene lost 1 base and the J gene lost 5 bases, with 11 bases spanning the gap. CDR3 region: CASSLGQIGETQYF. The CDR3 DNA reads as TGTGCCAGCAGCTTAGGACAGATAGGGGAGACCCAGTACTTC.

This clone appeared a single time. This sequence joins TRBV28 and TRBJ2-7; D gene ambiguous. Germline CDR1 and CDR2: MDHEN and SYDVKM. V shed 2 bases and J shed 2 bases, with 10 bases lying between them. This CDR3 comprises 14 residues. CDR3: CASSLRRRTYEQYF. CDR3 coding DNA: TGTGCCAGCAGTTTACGACGCCGAACCTACGAGCAGTACTTC.

This clone is a singleton in its sample. The CDR3 DNA sequence: TGCGCCAGCAGCAGTACCCACCGACCCGCTAATGAAAAACTGTTTTTT. Protein sequence: CASSSTHRPANEKLFF. This chain connects TRBV5-1 to TRBJ1-4; unclear D gene. Germline CDR1 reads SGHRS; CDR2 reads YFSETQ. The CDR3 extends over 16 amino acids. Trimming left V 4 bases short and J 3 bases short, with 16 bases between. Variable domain in full (rest from reference TRBV5-1 and TRBJ1-4): KAGVTQTPRYLIKTRGQQVTLSCSPISGHRSVSWYQQTPGQGLQFLFEYFSETQRNKGNFPGRFSGRQFSNSRSEMNVSTLELGDSALYLCASSSTHRPANEKLFFGSGTQLSVL.

On this clone itself: Other DNA sequences from this sample encode an identical CDR3 as well. The V gene is TRBV19, the J gene TRBJ1-5; D gene ambiguous. The germline V gene has CDR1 LNHDA and CDR2 SQIVND (reference sequence). Between the trimmed V and J ends, which lost 4 bases and 4 bases, there was a span of 8 bases. CDR3 length: 13 amino acids. This CDR3 is CASSTGINQPQHF. CDR3 coding DNA: TGTGCCAGTAGTACCGGGATAAATCAGCCCCAGCATTTT.

This clone has only one observation. The genes are TRBV9 and TRBJ2-1; TRBD2 matches at 7 bases. Germline V CDR1 and CDR2: SGDLS, YYNGEE. This CDR3 comprises 14 residues. V lost 3 bases to trimming and J lost 10 bases; unmatched junction nucleotides: 10. The CDR3 DNA is TGTGCCAGCAGCGCCAGCGGGACGCCCCAGGAGCAGTTCTTC. This sequence encodes CASSASGTPQEQFF.

The chain is built from TRBV4-3 and TRBJ1-5; unclear D gene. V lost 4 bases to trimming and J lost 4 bases, with 8 bases between them. Germline lookup yields CDR1 LGHNA and CDR2 YSLEER. The CDR3 is 13 residues long. In DNA form, the CDR3 reads TGCGCCAGCAGCCCGACTGAAAATCAGCCCCAGCATTTT. Encoded protein: CASSPTENQPQHF.

This clone was seen a single time. V is TRBV7-2 and J is TRBJ2-4; D possibly corresponds to TRBD2 (6 bases). Germline V gene lookup returns CDR1 SGHTA and CDR2 FQGNSA. The CDR3 contains 13 residues. V lost 1 base and J lost 5, with 6 bases in between. This chain's CDR3 is CASSLGGENIQYF. CDR3 nucleotides: TGTGCCAGCAGCTTAGGCGGGGAAAACATTCAGTACTTC.

This clone was seen more than once but under ten times. The J gene is TRBJ1-2, the V gene TRBV29-1, with 8 positions matching TRBD1. J lost 4 bases, V lost 6 bases, and 10 bases had no gene match. The CDR3 consists of 14 residues. Germline CDR1 is SQVTM and CDR2 is ANQGSEA. As DNA, the CDR3 is TGCAGCGTCCTTTCCGGGACAGGATCCTATGGCTACACCTTC. Its protein is CSVLSGTGSYGYTF. Filled out from reference TRBV29-1 and TRBJ1-2, the complete variable domain reads SAVISQKPSRDICQRGTSLTIQCQVDSQVTMMFWYRQQPGQSLTLIATANQGSEATYESGFVIDKFPISRPNLTFSTLTVSNMSPEDSSIYLCSVLSGTGSYGYTFGSGTRLTVV.

The rearrangement joins TRBV11-2 to TRBJ2-3, with a possible D match to TRBD2 (5 bases). Trimming pared 2 bases from V and 5 bases from J, leaving 11 bases between. The CDR3 consists of 14 residues. Germline CDR1 reads SGHAT; CDR2 reads FQNNGV. CDR3 coding DNA: TGTGCCAGCAGCTTATACGGACGGGGAGATACGCAGTATTTT. Translating it yields CASSLYGRGDTQYF.

A note on this clone: The junction shows a germline mismatch at one end, possibly a read error. The rearrangement joins TRBV7-8 to TRBJ1-6, with D perhaps matching TRBD1 (6 bases). This CDR3 is 14 amino acids long. CDR1 is SGHVS, CDR2 FQNEAQ, per germline. CDR3 nucleotides: TGTGCCAGCAGCTCGCCTTCGGAAACAGGGAGGATTGACTTT. Amino acid sequence: CASSSPSETGRIDF.

This chain links TRBV15 with TRBJ1-5; D not resolved. CDR1 is LNHNV and CDR2 is YYDKDF in the germline V gene (reference sequence). With 5 bases removed from V and 3 bases from J, the gap between germline ends came to 8 bases. The CDR3 totals 13 residues. The CDR3 here is CATSRTTNQPQHF. The CDR3 bases are TGTGCCACCAGCCGGACCACCAATCAGCCCCAGCATTTT.

The rearrangement joins TRBV29-1 to TRBJ2-7; 8 bases match TRBD1. Germline V lookup: CDR1 SQVTM, CDR2 ANQGSEA. V dropped 4 bases and J dropped 5; count of bases not matched to a gene: 13. The CDR3 covers 15 residues. The CDR3, as DNA: TGCAGCGTTGTAGGCGCGGGACAGGTGAGGAACGAGCAGTACTTC. It codes for CSVVGAGQVRNEQYF.

There are a few counts of this clone. V gene TRBV2 combines with J gene TRBJ2-5, with D perhaps matching TRBD1 or TRBD2 (6 bases each). The germline V gene has CDR1 SNHLY and CDR2 FYNNEI. This CDR3 has 13 amino acids. Trimming pared 4 bases from V and 5 bases from J, leaving 11 bases between. The CDR3 DNA sequence: TGTGCCAGCAGTGTTCCGGGGGCTGAGACCCAGTACTTC. It yields the protein CASSVPGAETQYF.

V gene TRBV23-1 combines with J gene TRBJ1-2, with unresolved D. TRBV23-1 is marked as an open reading frame, function uncertain. The CDR3 is 13 amino acids. Trimming cost V 1 base and J 8 bases, with 11 bases left between them. The chain's CDR3 is CASSQFRRLGYTF. The DNA for the CDR3 is TGCGCCAGCAGTCAATTTAGGCGTTTGGGCTACACCTTC.